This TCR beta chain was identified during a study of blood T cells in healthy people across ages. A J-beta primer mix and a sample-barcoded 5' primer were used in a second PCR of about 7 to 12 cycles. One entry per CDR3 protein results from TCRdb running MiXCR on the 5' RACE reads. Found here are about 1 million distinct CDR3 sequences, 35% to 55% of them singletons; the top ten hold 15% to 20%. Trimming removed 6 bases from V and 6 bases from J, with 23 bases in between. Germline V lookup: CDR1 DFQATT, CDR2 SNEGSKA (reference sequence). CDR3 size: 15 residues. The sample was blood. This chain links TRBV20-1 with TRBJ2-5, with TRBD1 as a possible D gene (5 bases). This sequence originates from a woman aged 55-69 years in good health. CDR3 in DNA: TGCAGTGCCAAGCTCGGTGGGGCAGGGTTGAAGACCCAGTACTTC. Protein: CSAKLGGAGLKTQYF.